These 25 T cell receptor beta chains share one sample of origin, sequenced in a study of blood T cell repertoires in COVID-19. Some clones are missing from TCRdb's copy, which holds only in-frame ones; the method was immunoSEQ multiplex PCR. This sample has about 50,000 clones, with around 86% found just once. Sequenced sample: peripheral blood. These receptors were collected from a woman in her fifties or sixties with acute or convalescent COVID-19.

A single count supports this clone. The chain has TRBV5-1 and TRBJ2-3; tentatively, D is TRBD2 (6 bases). Between the trimmed V and J ends, which lost 0 bases and 4 bases, there was a span of 9 bases. The germline CDR1 and CDR2 sequences are SGHRS and YFSETQ. The CDR3 consists of 14 residues. The CDR3 DNA reads TGCGCCAGCAGCTTGGAGGGCGGGGCAGATACGCAGTATTTT. Its protein is CASSLEGGADTQYF.

The rearrangement uses TRBV9 and TRBJ2-1, with 8 nucleotides matching TRBD2. The J segment lost 4 bases and the V segment lost 0 bases, leaving 6 bases of the junction unmatched. CDR3 length equals 16 residues. Per the germline V gene, CDR1 is SGDLS and CDR2 is YYNGEE. CDR3 bases: TGTGCCAGCAGCGTAGATCGGCGGGGGGCGTACAATGAGCAGTTCTTC. Its protein is CASSVDRRGAYNEQFF.

The chain recombines TRBV5-1 with TRBJ1-6; no firm D call. The CDR3 has 17 amino acids. Trimming shortened V by 8 bases and J by 0 bases, and 18 bases separated the two germline ends. Germline V lookup: CDR1 SGHRS, CDR2 YFSETQ. CDR3 residues: CASSSSGTNSYNSPLHF. In DNA form, the CDR3 reads TGCGCCAGTTCCTCCTCGGGTACTAACTCCTATAATTCACCCCTCCACTTT. Drawing the rest from reference TRBV5-1 and TRBJ1-6, the complete variable domain is KAGVTQTPRYLIKTRGQQVTLSCSPISGHRSVSWYQQTPGQGLQFLFEYFSETQRNKGNFPGRFSGRQFSNSRSEMNVSTLELGDSALYLCASSSSGTNSYNSPLHFGNGTRLTVT.

V and J are TRBV30 and TRBJ1-2; the match to TRBD1 covers 7 bases. The CDR3 spans 14 residues. V shed 8 bases and J 8 bases; nucleotides not matched to a gene: 17. Germline lookup yields CDR1 GTSNPN and CDR2 SVGIG (reference sequence). The DNA for the CDR3 is TGTGCCGCCGGCAACAAGGGGGCGTTGGAGGGCTACACCTTC. It translates to CAAGNKGALEGYTF.

The chain is built from TRBV29-1 and TRBJ2-5; no reliable D call. With 4 bases removed from V and 4 bases from J, the gap between germline ends came to 4 bases. CDR1 and CDR2 from the germline V gene are SQVTM and ANQGSEA. CDR3 length: 10 residues. CDR3 nucleotide sequence: TGCAGCGTTGGCGGAGAGACCCAGTACTTC. Protein product: CSVGGETQYF. The variable domain in full, completed from reference TRBV29-1 and TRBJ2-5, reads SAVISQKPSRDICQRGTSLTIQCQVDSQVTMMFWYRQQPGQSLTLIATANQGSEATYESGFVIDKFPISRPNLTFSTLTVSNMSPEDSSIYLCSVGGETQYFGPGTRLLVL.

The gene calls are TRBV11-2 and TRBJ2-2; 15 bases agree with TRBD2. CDR3 length: 18 residues. V was pared by 2 bases and J by 5 bases, with 6 bases of the junction left unmatched. From germline, CDR1 is SGHAT and CDR2 FQNNGV. DNA for the CDR3: TGTGCCAGCAGCTTATCCGGGACTAGCGGGAGGTGGACCGGGGAGCTGTTTTTT. This encodes CASSLSGTSGRWTGELFF.

The chain couples TRBV5-1 to TRBJ2-1; 7 positions match TRBD1. V shed 4 bases, J shed 8 bases, and the junction held 9 bases outside the gene matches. The CDR3 consists of 14 residues. The V gene's germline CDR1 is SGHRS and CDR2 YFSETQ. The CDR3 DNA reads as TGCGCCAGCAGCCAAACGACAGGGTCCCATGAGCAGTTCTTC. Translating gives CASSQTTGSHEQFF.

The CDR3 bases are TGTGCCAGCAGTGGCCAGGGTTTGAGAGGCTACACCTTC. Translated: CASSGQGLRGYTF. The genes are TRBV2 and TRBJ1-2, with D tentatively TRBD1 (5 bases). In germline, CDR1 is SNHLY, CDR2 FYNNEI. The V end was cut by 4 bases, the J end by 8 bases, with 14 bases between. The length of the CDR3 is 13 residues.

This clone showed up just a few times. V is TRBV12-3 or TRBV12-4 and J is TRBJ1-3; D is undetermined. CDR3 length equals 13 residues. V shed 5 bases and J shed 0 bases, with 5 bases lying between them. CDR3 sequence: CASSVYSGNTIYF. CDR3 sequence (DNA): TGTGCCAGCAGTGTTTACTCTGGAAACACCATATATTTT.

This chain links TRBV21-1 with TRBJ1-2. TRBV21-1 is flagged as a pseudogene. This CDR3 has 19 residues. The CDR3 reads CASSKNEGLGEVGNYGYTF. CDR3 DNA sequence: TGTGCCAGCAGCAAAAATGAAGGGTTGGGGGAGGTTGGAAACTATGGCTACACCTTC.

The chain uses TRBV12-3 or TRBV12-4 and TRBJ1-1; D gene uncertain. The ends were cut back, 2 bases at V and 5 bases at J, with 9 bases in the middle. This CDR3 has 13 residues. The CDR3: CASSLKSGTEAFF. The CDR3 DNA follows: TGTGCCAGCAGTTTAAAGTCGGGGACTGAAGCTTTCTTT.

V and J are TRBV15 and TRBJ1-2; tentative D call: TRBD1 (5 bases). Between the trimmed V and J ends, which lost 1 base and 3 bases, there was a span of 6 bases. The CDR3 loop spans 13 amino acids. Germline CDR1 is LNHNV and CDR2 is YYDKDF (reference sequence). The CDR3 spells CATSRATDYGYTF. As DNA, the CDR3 is TGTGCCACCAGCAGAGCGACAGACTATGGCTACACCTTC.

This clone is medium-sized. The chain is built from TRBV6-5 and TRBJ2-5; D is perhaps TRBD2 (6 bases). The CDR3 totals 16 residues. V was pared by 0 bases and J by 5 bases, with 16 bases between. Per germline, CDR1 MNHEY and CDR2 SVGAGI. CDR3 amino acids: CASSYSPGDSGETQYF. In DNA form, the CDR3 reads TGTGCCAGCAGTTACTCTCCCGGGGACTCCGGGGAGACCCAGTACTTC.

The J gene is TRBJ1-5, the V gene TRBV5-6, with TRBD1 matching 8 bases. Unmatched junction bases numbered 12, after V lost 1 base and J lost 6 bases. This CDR3 has 17 residues. Looked up from germline, CDR1 is SGHDT and CDR2 is YYEEEE. CDR3 in DNA: TGTGCCAGCAGCTTGCAGGGGGCGGGTATGTTCGGTCAGCCCCAGCATTTT. It specifies CASSLQGAGMFGQPQHF. Full variable domain (outside the CDR3, taken from reference TRBV5-6 and TRBJ1-5): DAGVTQSPTHLIKTRGQQVTLRCSPKSGHDTVSWYQQALGQGPQFIFQYYEEEERQRGNFPDRFSGHQFPNYSSELNVNALLLGDSALYLCASSLQGAGMFGQPQHFGDGTRLSIL.

The V gene is TRBV20-1, the J gene TRBJ2-1, with no clear D. Trimming removed 6 bases at V and 9 bases at J, with 12 bases between. CDR1 and CDR2 (germline): DFQATT, SNEGSKA (reference sequence). The CDR3 is made up of 11 amino acids. CDR3 sequence reads: CSAESLSEQFF. In DNA form, the CDR3 reads TGCAGTGCGGAGTCCCTCAGTGAGCAGTTCTTC.

This clone was seen a single time. This chain connects TRBV6-4 to TRBJ1-6; D ambiguous. CDR3 length: 15 amino acids. V was shortened by 3 bases and J by 3 bases, with 9 bases between the two germline ends. Germline V CDR1 and CDR2: MRHNA, SNTAGT. CDR3 protein: CASSERGIYNSPLHF. The CDR3 nucleotides read TGTGCCAGCAGTGAACGCGGAATCTATAATTCACCCCTCCACTTT.

As DNA, the CDR3 is TGTGCCAGCAGTCCTGAAACAGGTCCCTACGAGCAGTACTTC. This codes for CASSPETGPYEQYF. The genes are TRBV6-5 and TRBJ2-7; possible D gene TRBD1, 5 bases. This CDR3 has 14 residues. Trimming removed 5 bases from V and 2 bases from J, with 13 bases in between. Germline V gene sequence: CDR1 MNHEY, CDR2 SVGAGI.

On this clone itself: The germline gene is not matched at one end of the junction; a read error may be the cause. The rearrangement links TRBV4-1 to TRBJ2-2; D unresolved. Germline lookup yields CDR1 MGHRA and CDR2 YSYEKL. The CDR3 spans 13 residues. The CDR3 protein is CASTQQNTGELFF. In DNA form, the CDR3 reads TGCGCCAGCACCCAACAGAACACCGGGGAGCTGTTTTTT.

V is TRBV5-6 and J is TRBJ2-1; 12 nucleotides align to TRBD2. V shed 5 bases, J shed 10 bases, and the junction held 13 bases outside the gene matches. The CDR3 runs 16 residues. Germline-derived CDR1 and CDR2 are SGHDT and YYEEEE. The CDR3 nucleotides are TGTGCCAGCAGTTCACCGGGACTAGCGGGTCCGGGAGAGCAGTTCTTC. Residues: CASSSPGLAGPGEQFF. The whole variable domain, remainder taken from reference TRBV5-6 and TRBJ2-1, is DAGVTQSPTHLIKTRGQQVTLRCSPKSGHDTVSWYQQALGQGPQFIFQYYEEEERQRGNFPDRFSGHQFPNYSSELNVNALLLGDSALYLCASSSPGLAGPGEQFFGPGTRLTVL.

A few counts support this clone. This chain uses TRBV2 with TRBJ1-6; D gene unclear. CDR1 is SNHLY, CDR2 FYNNEI, per germline. V was clipped by 8 bases and J by 0 bases, with 5 bases between them. The length of the CDR3 is 13 residues. The CDR3 sequence: CASSVSYNSPLHF. DNA for the CDR3: TGTGCCAGCTCGGTCTCCTATAATTCACCCCTCCACTTT.

V and J are TRBV10-3 and TRBJ1-2; D perhaps matches TRBD1 (5 bases). Germline CDR1 and CDR2: ENHRY and SYGVKD. The CDR3 loop spans 16 amino acids. Deletions cut 2 bases from V and 4 bases from J, with 17 bases between. The CDR3 nucleotides read TGTGCCATCAGTGAGATTGGGGCAGGGTCGACCTATGGCTACACCTTC. Protein sequence: CAISEIGAGSTYGYTF.

The V call is TRBV30, the J call TRBJ2-1, with D hard to call. The CDR3 has 11 amino acids. Trimming cost V 5 bases and J 6 bases, with 8 bases left between them. CDR1 is GTSNPN, CDR2 SVGIG, per germline (reference sequence). CDR3 sequence (DNA): TGTGCCTGGGACTTGGGCAATGAGCAGTTCTTC. Protein product: CAWDLGNEQFF.

In its sample, this clone was seen once. The V gene is TRBV28, the J gene TRBJ1-2, with D uncertain. The CDR3 is 15 amino acids. V dropped 5 bases and J dropped 4 bases, with 17 bases sitting between them. In germline, CDR1 is MDHEN, CDR2 SYDVKM. The CDR3 is CASSTTALSPYGYTF. CDR3 nucleotide sequence: TGTGCCAGCAGTACGACTGCCTTAAGTCCCTATGGCTACACCTTC.

CDR3 sequence (DNA): TGTGCCAGCAGACCCAGCCGACAGGACGCAGCTTTCTTT. This sequence encodes CASRPSRQDAAFF. The chain links TRBV12-3 or TRBV12-4 to TRBJ1-1, with D possibly TRBD1 on 6 matching bases. The CDR3 extends over 13 amino acids. The V gene lost 6 bases and the J gene lost 10 bases, with 18 bases spanning the gap.

The chain employs TRBV2 and TRBJ2-7; D perhaps matches TRBD1 (6 bases). This CDR3 spans 15 amino acids. The ends were cut back, 5 bases at V and 0 bases at J, with 14 bases in the middle. Germline values: CDR1 SNHLY, CDR2 FYNNEI. Here the CDR3 reads CASSRTVLSSYEQYF. The CDR3 nucleotides are TGTGCCAGCAGTCGGACAGTGCTGAGCTCCTACGAGCAGTACTTC. Combining the CDR3 with reference TRBV2 and TRBJ2-7 gives the whole variable domain EPEVTQTPSHQVTQMGQEVILRCVPISNHLYFYWYRQILGQKVEFLVSFYNNEISEKSEIFDDQFSVERPDGSNFTLKIRSTKLEDSAMYFCASSRTVLSSYEQYFGPGTRLTVT.